Below, 15 T cell receptor beta chains from the same sample are listed, as sequenced in a study of siplizumab effects on memory and regulatory T cells. Method: immunoSEQ multiplex PCR; TCRdb's copy keeps in-frame clones and lacks some. The sample holds fewer than 8,500 clones; less than 45% are singletons and the top ten take roughly 6%. Coculturing at 37°C lasted 6 days for the mixed lymphocyte reaction cells. No antigen is known for these receptors. Sequences were obtained from CFSE-low (dividing) CD8+ T cells sorted from an allogeneic mixed lymphocyte reaction. Source of these receptors: a human donor in good health; the cells came from an allogeneic mixed lymphocyte reaction.

This chain links TRBV4-3 with TRBJ2-7; 10 bases match TRBD1. This CDR3 has 15 residues. The junction had 5 bases not matched to a gene; V was cut back by 4 bases and J by 2 bases. The germline V gene encodes CDR1 LGHNA and CDR2 YSLEER. This CDR3 reads CASSPKTGGPYEQYF. CDR3 DNA: TGCGCCAGCAGCCCGAAGACAGGGGGCCCCTACGAGCAGTACTTC.

The rearrangement joins TRBV9 to TRBJ1-1; 8 bases align to TRBD1. Germline CDR1 is SGDLS and CDR2 is YYNGEE. J was trimmed by 4 bases and V by 0 bases; bases with no gene match: 8. This CDR3 has 16 amino acids. CDR3 sequence: CASSVGWTGRPTEAFF. CDR3 DNA: TGTGCCAGCAGCGTAGGGTGGACAGGGAGGCCCACTGAAGCTTTCTTT.

This chain links TRBV29-1 with TRBJ2-3; 11 bases align to TRBD2. Trimming took 6 bases from V and 4 from J; bases not matched to a gene: 9. The CDR3 runs 15 residues. Germline loops: CDR1 SQVTM, CDR2 ANQGSEA. The CDR3 nucleotides are TGCAGCGTGGGGTTAACTAGCGGGAGATCAGATACGCAGTATTTT. Translated: CSVGLTSGRSDTQYF.

The chain carries TRBV7-9 and TRBJ2-7; D gene uncertain. Germline assignment: CDR1 SEHNR and CDR2 FQNEAQ (reference sequence). The ends were cut back, 3 bases at V and 1 base at J, with 13 bases in the middle. This CDR3 region has 15 residues. CDR3 in amino acids: CASSFGWAGSYEQYF. CDR3 DNA: TGTGCCAGCAGCTTTGGATGGGCTGGTTCCTACGAGCAGTACTTC.

This clone has more than one count but fewer than ten. The germline gene is not matched at one end of the junction; a read error may be the cause. The chain is built from TRBV4-1 and TRBJ1-4, with D unresolved. CDR3 length: 13 residues. The germline V gene has CDR1 MGHRA and CDR2 YSYEKL. CDR3 DNA sequence: TGTGCCAGCAGCCAGGTTGCCGTTGAAAAACTGTTTTTT. This encodes CASSQVAVEKLFF.

This clone was counted a few times. This chain links TRBV6-6 with TRBJ2-7, with a weak D call TRBD1 (5 bases). V lost 2 bases and J 3 bases, leaving 8 bases between the germline ends. CDR1 is MNHNY, CDR2 SVGAGI, per germline (reference sequence). The CDR3 extends over 13 amino acids. In DNA form, the CDR3 reads TGTGCCAGCAGTTACGCGGACAACTACGAGCAGTACTTC. This translates into CASSYADNYEQYF.

The rearrangement links TRBV7-8 to TRBJ2-5; maybe TRBD2 (5 bases). The CDR3 sequence is 16 residues long. Germline CDR1 is SGHVS and CDR2 is FQNEAQ. The V end was cut by 5 bases, the J end by 0 bases, with 16 bases between. This chain's CDR3 is CASSKPGGGNQETQYF. The CDR3 DNA reads as TGTGCCAGCAGCAAACCGGGTGGAGGAAACCAAGAGACCCAGTACTTC.

Only a few counts were recorded for this clone. The CDR3 bases are TGTGCCAGTAGTATGGTAGCGGGAGGGAATGAGCAGTTCTTC. Residues: CASSMVAGGNEQFF. V and J are TRBV19 and TRBJ2-1; TRBD2 agrees at 11 bases. The germline CDR1 and CDR2 sequences are LNHDA and SQIVND (reference sequence). V lost 3 bases to trimming and J lost 7 bases; unmatched junction nucleotides: 2. The CDR3 runs to 14 residues.

This rearrangement joins TRBV7-9 to TRBJ1-2; D not resolved. Germline CDR1 reads SEHNR; CDR2 reads FQNEAQ (reference sequence). The CDR3 extends over 14 amino acids. Trimming took 1 base from V and 7 from J, leaving 13 bases between them. The CDR3 DNA is TGTGCCAGCAGCTTAGATTTGCGGGATCGTGGCTACACCTTC. It yields the protein CASSLDLRDRGYTF.

This clone was picked up a small number of times. V is TRBV9 and J is TRBJ2-1; possibly TRBD1 for D (6 bases). The CDR3 is made up of 14 amino acids. The germline V gene has CDR1 SGDLS and CDR2 YYNGEE. V lost 3 bases and J 8 bases, leaving 15 bases between the germline ends. CDR3 nucleotides: TGTGCCAGCAGCGGGTCCAGGGGATTCGATGAGCAGTTCTTC. Amino acid sequence: CASSGSRGFDEQFF.

The chain combines TRBV6-1 with TRBJ1-5, with 10 positions matching TRBD1. CDR1 and CDR2 (germline): MNHNS, SASEGT. Losses at the gene ends were 3 bases for V and 0 bases for J; bases not matched to a gene: 8. CDR3 length equals 18 residues. CDR3: CASSDLTGGPHSNQPQHF. In DNA, the CDR3 is TGTGCCAGCAGTGACCTGACAGGGGGCCCCCATAGCAATCAGCCCCAGCATTTT.

V usage is TRBV7-3 and J usage is TRBJ2-3, with D uncertain. This CDR3 has 15 amino acids. V lost 2 bases, J lost 3 bases, and 12 bases lay in between. CDR1 SGHTA and CDR2 FQGTGA come from the germline V gene. CDR3 sequence (DNA): TGTGCCAGCAGCTTAGATCTGAGAGGAACAGATACGCAGTATTTT. Translation: CASSLDLRGTDTQYF.

The chain carries TRBV7-9 and TRBJ2-7; 8 positions match TRBD2. The J segment lost 1 base and the V segment lost 5 bases, leaving 4 bases of the junction unmatched. The CDR3 covers 14 residues. Germline assignment: CDR1 SEHNR and CDR2 FQNEAQ (reference sequence). CDR3 nucleotides: TGTGCCAGCAGCCACACTAGCGGATCCTACGAGCAGTACTTC. It yields the protein CASSHTSGSYEQYF. Filled out from reference TRBV7-9 and TRBJ2-7, the complete variable domain reads DTGVSQNPRHKITKRGQNVTFRCDPISEHNRLYWYRQTLGQGPEFLTYFQNEAQLEKSRLLSDRFSAERPKGSFSTLEIQRTEQGDSAMYLCASSHTSGSYEQYFGPGTRLTVT.

This clone was seen a single time. The V and J genes are TRBV6-5 and TRBJ2-1; D might be TRBD2 (5 bases). This CDR3 has 14 residues. Germline assignment: CDR1 MNHEY and CDR2 SVGAGI. V shed 7 bases and J shed 2 bases, with 12 bases lying between them. CDR3 in DNA: TGTGCCAGCATCAAGAGGGCGCCCTACAATGAGCAGTTCTTC. Protein: CASIKRAPYNEQFF.

The table lists this clone with a few counts. The chain couples TRBV7-9 to TRBJ1-5; no clear D gene. Between the trimmed V and J ends, which lost 5 bases and 7 bases, there was a span of 12 bases. The germline CDR1 and CDR2 sequences are SEHNR and FQNEAQ (reference sequence). This CDR3 is built from 13 residues. The CDR3: CASSPSLGQPQHF. The CDR3, as DNA: TGTGCCAGCAGCCCATCCCTCGGGCAGCCCCAGCATTTT.